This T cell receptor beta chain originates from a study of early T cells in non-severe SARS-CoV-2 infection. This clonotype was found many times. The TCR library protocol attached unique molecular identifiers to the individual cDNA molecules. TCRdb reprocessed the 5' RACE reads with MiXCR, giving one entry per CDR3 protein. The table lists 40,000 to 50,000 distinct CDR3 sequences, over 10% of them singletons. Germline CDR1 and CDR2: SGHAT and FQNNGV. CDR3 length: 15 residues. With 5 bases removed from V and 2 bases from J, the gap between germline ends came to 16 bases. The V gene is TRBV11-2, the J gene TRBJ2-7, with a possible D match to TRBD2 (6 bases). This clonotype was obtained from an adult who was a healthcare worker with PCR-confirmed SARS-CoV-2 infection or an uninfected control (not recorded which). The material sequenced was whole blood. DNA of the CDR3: TGTGCCAGCAGCCGGGGCGGGACTGCTGCCTACGAGCAGTACTTC. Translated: CASSRGGTAAYEQYF.